These 28 T cell receptor beta chains were all obtained from the same sample, sequenced in a study of blood T cell repertoires in COVID-19. Only in-frame clones appear in the TCRdb table, and some are missing; sequencing was by immunoSEQ multiplex PCR. This table holds about 72,000 clones, around 93% found once. Sequencing was done on a sample of peripheral blood. These receptors were collected from a woman aged 60 to 75 with active COVID-19.

V usage is TRBV6-4 and J usage is TRBJ2-5; the D gene is possibly TRBD1 (6 bases). Germline V gene data show CDR1 as MRHNA and CDR2 as SNTAGT. The CDR3 runs 13 residues. Trimming pared 1 base from V and 5 bases from J, leaving 8 bases between. The CDR3 spells CASSDYQGETQYF. For the CDR3, the DNA is TGTGCCAGCAGTGACTATCAGGGGGAGACCCAGTACTTC.

This chain connects TRBV9 to TRBJ2-1; no clear D. V was cut by 3 bases and J by 2 bases, with 6 bases left in between. The CDR3 has 13 amino acids. Germline CDR1 is SGDLS and CDR2 is YYNGEE. The CDR3 nucleotides read TGTGCCAGCAGCGCTAGAACCTACAATGAGCAGTTCTTC. It codes for CASSARTYNEQFF.

The V and J genes are TRBV27 and TRBJ2-5; TRBD2 agrees at 14 bases. Germline CDR1 and CDR2: MNHEY and SMNVEV (reference sequence). The CDR3 length is 17 residues. With V trimmed by 0 bases and J by 5 bases, 5 bases remained unmatched. The CDR3 sequence is CASSLSGLAGEGETQYF. CDR3 DNA sequence: TGTGCCAGCAGTTTATCGGGACTAGCGGGAGAGGGGGAGACCCAGTACTTC.

This rearrangement joins TRBV27 to TRBJ2-5, with 8 bases fitting TRBD1. The CDR3 extends over 14 amino acids. V trimming: 5 bases; J trimming: 2 bases; junction bases outside the gene matches: 4. From germline, CDR1 is MNHEY and CDR2 SMNVEV (reference sequence). The CDR3 loop reads CASSQGQGQETQYF. In DNA form, the CDR3 reads TGTGCCAGCAGTCAAGGACAGGGACAAGAGACCCAGTACTTC.

This clone was detected once. This chain joins TRBV6-6 and TRBJ2-6, with D maybe TRBD2 (5 bases). V lost 8 bases and J 2 bases, leaving 10 bases between the germline ends. This CDR3 comprises 14 residues. Germline V gene lookup returns CDR1 MNHNY and CDR2 SVGAGI (reference sequence). The CDR3 nucleotides read TGTGCCAGCGAGGGTCTGGCTGGGGCCAACGTCCTGACTTTC. This sequence encodes CASEGLAGANVLTF.

The gene calls are TRBV27 and TRBJ1-1, with D tentatively TRBD1 (6 bases). CDR1 is MNHEY and CDR2 is SMNVEV in the germline V gene (reference sequence). The CDR3 runs 15 residues. V lost 0 bases to trimming and J lost 1 base, with 9 bases between them. The CDR3 region has the DNA TGTGCCAGCAGTTTATCCCCGACAGGGAACACTGAAGCTTTCTTT. It translates to CASSLSPTGNTEAFF.

The chain uses TRBV19 and TRBJ1-2, with TRBD1 matching 7 bases. V was pared by 3 bases and J by 5 bases, with 9 bases of the junction left unmatched. The germline gives CDR1 LNHDA, CDR2 SQIVND (reference sequence). This CDR3 has 15 amino acids. CDR3 in amino acids: CASSIDRALWYGYTF. CDR3 DNA sequence: TGTGCCAGTAGTATCGACAGGGCTCTTTGGTATGGCTACACCTTC.

The genes are TRBV10-3 and TRBJ2-1, with 10 positions matching TRBD2. Losses at the gene ends were 6 bases for V and 9 bases for J; bases not matched to a gene: 5. This CDR3 has 13 residues. Germline values: CDR1 ENHRY, CDR2 SYGVKD. CDR3 protein: CAIRVAGGLEQFF. The CDR3 DNA reads TGTGCCATCAGAGTAGCGGGAGGACTTGAGCAGTTCTTC.

The chain combines TRBV12-3 or TRBV12-4 with TRBJ2-7; TRBD2 agrees at 11 bases. The junction had 3 bases not matched to a gene; V was cut back by 6 bases and J by 5 bases. This CDR3 has 13 residues. Here the CDR3 reads CASRVSGRDEQYF. CDR3 nucleotides: TGTGCCAGCAGGGTTAGCGGGAGGGACGAGCAGTACTTC.

This clone was seen only a few times. The rearrangement uses TRBV7-6 and TRBJ2-7; 7 bases are a match to TRBD1. From germline, CDR1 is SGHVS and CDR2 FNYEAQ. CDR3 length: 16 amino acids. V lost 1 base, J lost 4 bases, and 10 bases stayed unmatched. This chain's CDR3 is CASSLVSVTGSYEQYF. For the CDR3, the DNA is TGTGCCAGCAGCTTAGTATCCGTGACAGGGTCATACGAGCAGTACTTC. Full variable domain (outside the CDR3, taken from reference TRBV7-6 and TRBJ2-7): GAGVSQSPRYKVTKRGQDVALRCDPISGHVSLYWYRQALGQGPEFLTYFNYEAQQDKSGLPNDRFSAERPEGSISTLTIQRTEQRDSAMYRCASSLVSVTGSYEQYFGPGTRLTVT.

Here the CDR3 DNA reads TGTGCCAGCTCACCCTGGGGACTAAACACCGGGGAGCTGTTTTTT. Translated: CASSPWGLNTGELFF. The rearrangement links TRBV18 to TRBJ2-2, with 7 nucleotides matching TRBD2. The ends lost 3 bases at V and 2 bases at J; junction bases unmatched: 3. The CDR3 loop spans 15 amino acids. The germline gives CDR1 KGHSH, CDR2 LQKENI.

The rearrangement links TRBV2 to TRBJ1-4; D may be TRBD1 (5 bases). Trimming pared 6 bases from V and 4 bases from J, leaving 9 bases between. The CDR3 runs to 13 residues. Looked up from germline, CDR1 is SNHLY and CDR2 is FYNNEI. The CDR3 spells CASRTAVNEKLFF. CDR3 sequence (DNA): TGTGCCAGCAGGACAGCCGTTAATGAAAAACTGTTTTTT.

The chain employs TRBV5-1 and TRBJ1-5; 7 positions agree with TRBD1. The length of the CDR3 is 15 residues. Germline V gives CDR1 SGHRS, CDR2 YFSETQ. V was clipped by 0 bases and J by 0 bases; unmatched bases: 0. The CDR3 region is CASSLGTGSNQPQHF. In DNA form, the CDR3 reads TGCGCCAGCAGCTTGGGGACAGGTAGCAATCAGCCCCAGCATTTT.

This rearrangement joins TRBV28 to TRBJ1-6; D is unresolved. Germline CDR1 and CDR2: MDHEN and SYDVKM. The CDR3 loop spans 15 amino acids. V lost 6 bases to trimming and J lost 5 bases, with 14 bases between them. The CDR3 DNA is TGTGCCAGCAGCTCGCCCCCATACAATAATTCACCCCTCCACTTT. Translating it yields CASSSPPYNNSPLHF.

V and J are TRBV19 and TRBJ1-6; the D is unclear. This CDR3 region has 13 residues. The V end lost 3 bases, the J end lost 7 bases, and 7 bases lay between the germline ends. Per the germline V gene, CDR1 is LNHDA and CDR2 is SQIVND (reference sequence). The CDR3 reads CASSILQNSPLHF. The CDR3 DNA reads as TGTGCCAGTAGTATCTTACAGAATTCACCCCTCCACTTT.

This chain uses TRBV25-1 with TRBJ1-2, with a weak D call TRBD1 (6 bases). Deletions cut 7 bases from V and 0 bases from J, with 21 bases between. This CDR3 is built from 17 residues. Germline CDR1 and CDR2: MGHDK and SYGVNS. CDR3 residues: CASIGRGQGLTNYGYTF. The CDR3 DNA reads as TGTGCCAGCATTGGGCGGGGGCAGGGACTTACTAACTATGGCTACACCTTC.

The chain joins TRBV27 to TRBJ2-3; D possibly corresponds to TRBD1 (6 bases). Trimming shortened V by 2 bases and J by 9 bases, and 15 bases separated the two germline ends. The CDR3 sequence is 14 residues long. The germline V gene encodes CDR1 MNHEY and CDR2 SMNVEV (reference sequence). CDR3 in DNA: TGTGCCAGCAGTTTAAATGTGGGGGCAGGGACGCAGTATTTT. Residues: CASSLNVGAGTQYF.

The chain employs TRBV11-2 and TRBJ1-1; 7 bases are a match to TRBD1. The CDR3 has 14 amino acids. J lost 0 bases, V lost 6 bases, and 4 bases had no gene match. Looked up from germline, CDR1 is SGHAT and CDR2 is FQNNGV. The CDR3 sequence is CASRKDRLNTEAFF. The CDR3 coding sequence is TGTGCCAGCAGAAAGGACAGGCTGAACACTGAAGCTTTCTTT.

This chain joins TRBV27 and TRBJ1-4; D ambiguous. This CDR3 has 16 residues. Germline loops: CDR1 MNHEY, CDR2 SMNVEV (reference sequence). Trimming shortened V by 5 bases and J by 0 bases, and 13 bases separated the two germline ends. The CDR3 reads CASSLRGSPTNEKLFF. CDR3 nucleotides: TGTGCCAGCAGTCTCCGCGGGAGCCCAACTAATGAAAAACTGTTTTTT.

V gene TRBV18 combines with J gene TRBJ2-3; no clear D gene. The CDR3 sequence is 14 residues long. V shed 3 bases and J shed 4 bases, with 11 bases lying between them. Germline V gene data show CDR1 as KGHSH and CDR2 as LQKENI. The CDR3 here is CASSPSALPDTQYF. The CDR3 DNA reads TGTGCCAGCTCACCGAGCGCATTGCCAGATACGCAGTATTTT.

This chain connects TRBV5-4 to TRBJ2-7; 10 bases fit TRBD1. CDR3 length: 14 residues. Germline V gene sequence: CDR1 SGHNT, CDR2 YYREEE (reference sequence). V was clipped by 5 bases and J by 2 bases; unmatched bases: 4. The CDR3 loop is CASSWDRGTYEQYF. Here the CDR3 DNA reads TGTGCCAGCAGTTGGGACAGGGGCACCTACGAGCAGTACTTC. Full variable domain (rest looked up from reference TRBV5-4 and TRBJ2-7): ETGVTQSPTHLIKTRGQQVTLRCSSQSGHNTVSWYQQALGQGPQFIFQYYREEENGRGNFPPRFSGLQFPNYSSELNVNALELDDSALYLCASSWDRGTYEQYFGPGTRLTVT.

The sample holds one count of this clone. The J gene is TRBJ2-1, the V gene TRBV20-1; 10 bases fit TRBD2. The CDR3 has 14 amino acids. CDR1 and CDR2 (germline): DFQATT, SNEGSKA (reference sequence). V dropped 3 bases and J dropped 5; count of bases not matched to a gene: 4. The chain's CDR3 is CSASLTSGNNEQFF. In DNA form, the CDR3 reads TGCAGTGCTAGTCTTACTAGCGGGAACAATGAGCAGTTCTTC.

V is TRBV7-8 and J is TRBJ2-7; D perhaps matches TRBD2 (6 bases). The CDR3 consists of 16 residues. Trimming left V 7 bases short and J 0 bases short, with 19 bases between. Germline values: CDR1 SGHVS, CDR2 FQNEAQ. CDR3 bases: TGTGCCAGCAAACGGGGTGGAGGGACTCTCTCCTACGAGCAGTACTTC. It yields the protein CASKRGGGTLSYEQYF. Based on the CDR3 plus reference TRBV7-8 and TRBJ2-7, the full variable domain is GAGVSQSPRYKVAKRGQDVALRCDPISGHVSLFWYQQALGQGPEFLTYFQNEAQLDKSGLPSDRFFAERPEGSVSTLKIQRTQQEDSAVYLCASKRGGGTLSYEQYFGPGTRLTVT.

This chain links TRBV5-1 with TRBJ1-2; D unclear. CDR3 length equals 15 residues. V lost 8 bases and J lost 2, with 19 bases in between. The germline V gene encodes CDR1 SGHRS and CDR2 YFSETQ. CDR3 coding DNA: TGCGCCAGGAGTTTCACAGTCCCCACAAACTATGGCTACACCTTC. Protein: CARSFTVPTNYGYTF. The full variable domain, with the rest looked up from reference TRBV5-1 and TRBJ1-2, is KAGVTQTPRYLIKTRGQQVTLSCSPISGHRSVSWYQQTPGQGLQFLFEYFSETQRNKGNFPGRFSGRQFSNSRSEMNVSTLELGDSALYLCARSFTVPTNYGYTFGSGTRLTVV.

The chain links TRBV5-1 to TRBJ2-7, with 7 bases matching TRBD2. This CDR3 is built from 14 residues. V lost 3 bases and J lost 6; bases outside the gene matches: 9. Germline V lookup: CDR1 SGHRS, CDR2 YFSETQ. In nucleotides, the CDR3 is TGCGCCAGCAGCTCAAGTCCGGGACTAACCGAGCAGTACTTC. This encodes CASSSSPGLTEQYF.

This chain joins TRBV28 and TRBJ1-6; weak D call: TRBD1 (5 bases). CDR3 length equals 14 residues. Looked up from germline, CDR1 is MDHEN and CDR2 is SYDVKM. The germline V and J ends were trimmed by 6 bases and 7 bases, with 13 bases remaining between them. The CDR3, as DNA: TGTGCCAGCAGGTTCACGGAGGGGAATTCACCCCTCCACTTT. This gives the protein CASRFTEGNSPLHF.

The rearrangement joins TRBV5-1 to TRBJ1-1; 7 nucleotides line up with TRBD1. CDR3 length: 13 amino acids. The germline CDR1 and CDR2 sequences are SGHRS and YFSETQ. The junction had 1 base not matched to a gene; V was cut back by 5 bases and J by 0 bases. As DNA, the CDR3 is TGCGCCAGCAGACAGGGGTTGAACACTGAAGCTTTCTTT. This codes for CASRQGLNTEAFF.

This chain's CDR3 is CASSSTGVWETQYF. DNA for the CDR3: TGCGCCAGCAGCTCTACAGGGGTGTGGGAGACCCAGTACTTC. This chain connects TRBV5-1 to TRBJ2-5; 7 nucleotides agree with TRBD1. Germline assignment: CDR1 SGHRS and CDR2 YFSETQ. The CDR3 sequence is 14 residues long. V was pared by 3 bases and J by 5 bases, with 7 bases of the junction left unmatched.